What follows describes a single T cell receptor (beta chain). The antigen remains unidentified. Measured with immunoSEQ multiplex PCR; TCRdb has only the in-frame clones, and not every one. The table includes 220,000 or so clones, roughly 87% detected once. Deletions cut 1 base from V and 1 base from J, with 8 bases between. The germline CDR1 and CDR2 sequences are SGHVS and FNYEAQ. The CDR3 consists of 14 residues. It was the roughly 130-subject validation cohort, separate from the roughly 700-subject first cohort, to which the donors belonged. The entry originates in a study of cytomegalovirus exposure and HLA in healthy donors. Study-wide results and caveats: Later, an analysis found that TCR clusters from the first cohort tended to co-occur in the 90 to 150 validation repertoires.

This receptor was taken from a woman younger than 30 in good health and CMV-seropositive. The specimen was PBMCs. The rearrangement uses TRBV7-6 and TRBJ2-7; D uncertain. The DNA of the CDR3 is TGTGCCAGCAGCTTAGATGCTAGTTCCTACGAGCAGTACTTC. This encodes CASSLDASSYEQYF.